The TCR beta chain described here comes from a study of T cell responses to AZD1222 COVID-19 vaccine. The wider study: Analyses pooled second doses at about 4 or about 12 weeks. The study, taken as a whole, reports: There were repertoire samples only from the period after the peak T cell response. It should be noted that donors were predominantly white British and more often female, and clonal diversity was possibly underestimated.

The repertoire was sequenced with immunoSEQ multiplex PCR; TCRdb's copy has only in-frame clones and lacks some. The sample has 150,000 to 200,000 clones, 90% to 95% seen once; the top ten hold 9.2%. J lost 5 bases, V lost 4 bases, and 8 bases had no gene match. The CDR3 is made up of 15 amino acids. Germline-derived CDR1 and CDR2 are LGHDT and YNNKEL (reference sequence). Remarks on this clone: Its antigen remains unidentified.

Sequenced here: peripheral blood, sampled on day 0 of AZD1222 vaccination. V is TRBV3-1 (or the pseudogene TRBV3-2) and J is TRBJ1-1; TRBD1 aligns across 9 bases. The TCR was taken from an adult in good health. CDR3 loop: CASSPGQGSWTEAFF. CDR3 in DNA: TGTGCCAGCAGCCCGGGACAGGGAAGTTGGACTGAAGCTTTCTTT.